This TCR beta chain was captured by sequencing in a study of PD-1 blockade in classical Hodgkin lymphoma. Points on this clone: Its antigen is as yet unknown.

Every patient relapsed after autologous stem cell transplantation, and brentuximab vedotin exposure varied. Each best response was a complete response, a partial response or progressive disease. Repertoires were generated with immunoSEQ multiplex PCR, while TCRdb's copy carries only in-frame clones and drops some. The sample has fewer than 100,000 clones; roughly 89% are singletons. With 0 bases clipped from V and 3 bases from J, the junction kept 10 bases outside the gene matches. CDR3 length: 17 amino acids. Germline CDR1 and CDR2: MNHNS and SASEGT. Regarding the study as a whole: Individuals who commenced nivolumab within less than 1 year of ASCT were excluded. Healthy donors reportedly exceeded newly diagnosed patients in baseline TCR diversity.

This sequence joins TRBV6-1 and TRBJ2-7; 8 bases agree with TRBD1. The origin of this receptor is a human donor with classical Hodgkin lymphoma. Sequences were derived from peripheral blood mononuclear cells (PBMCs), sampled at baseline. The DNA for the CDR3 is TGTGCCAGCAGTGAAGCGGAGACAGGGGTCCCCTACTACGAGCAGTACTTC. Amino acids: CASSEAETGVPYYEQYF.